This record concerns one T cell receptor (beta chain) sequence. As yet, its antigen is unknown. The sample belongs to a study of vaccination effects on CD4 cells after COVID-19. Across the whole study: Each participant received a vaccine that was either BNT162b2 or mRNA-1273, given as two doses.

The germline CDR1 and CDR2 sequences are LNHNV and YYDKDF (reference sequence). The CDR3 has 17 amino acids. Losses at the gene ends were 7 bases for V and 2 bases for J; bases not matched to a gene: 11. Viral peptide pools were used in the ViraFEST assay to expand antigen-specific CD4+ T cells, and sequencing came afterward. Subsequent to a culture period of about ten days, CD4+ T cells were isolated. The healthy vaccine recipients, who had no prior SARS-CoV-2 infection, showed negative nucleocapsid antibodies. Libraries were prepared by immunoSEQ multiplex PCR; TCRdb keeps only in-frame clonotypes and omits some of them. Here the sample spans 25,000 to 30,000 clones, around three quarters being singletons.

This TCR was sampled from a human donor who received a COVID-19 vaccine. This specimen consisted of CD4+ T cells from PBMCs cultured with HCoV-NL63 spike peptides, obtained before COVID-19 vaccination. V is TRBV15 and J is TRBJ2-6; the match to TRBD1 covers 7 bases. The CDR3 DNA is TGTGCCACCAACCCAGGGGGTCACGGCGCTGGGGCCAACGTCCTGACTTTC. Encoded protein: CATNPGGHGAGANVLTF.